This T cell receptor (beta chain) derives from a study of T cell responses to AZD1222 COVID-19 vaccine. This clone was seen only once. What it recognizes is unknown. TCRdb keeps only in-frame clones here, not all; method: immunoSEQ multiplex PCR. The data contain tens of thousands of clones, roughly 85% of them seen just once; the ten biggest clones take up roughly 11%. Whole-study findings and limits: Baseline seropositivity occurred in only a handful of AZD1222 recipients. Clonal diversity may have been underestimated in mostly white British donors. Spike-specific TCR breadth and depth both grew after two AZD1222 doses.

The germline V gene encodes CDR1 SGHNT and CDR2 YYREEE (reference sequence). Trimming stripped 0 bases from V and 4 bases from J, with 10 bases between. The CDR3 spans 14 residues. The clonotype was recovered from an adult who received the AZD1222 COVID-19 vaccine. Here the sequenced sample was peripheral blood, taken 28 days after the second AZD1222 dose. This chain links TRBV5-4 with TRBJ1-1; D not certain. DNA for the CDR3: TGTGCCAGCAGCTTGGTCGACGGAGGCACTGAAGCTTTCTTT. Translation gives CASSLVDGGTEAFF.